This T cell receptor beta chain came from a study of blood T cells in healthy people across ages. This CDR3 comprises 15 residues. Germline loops: CDR1 SGHTA, CDR2 FQGNSA. Trimming removed 5 bases at V and 4 bases at J, with 14 bases between. Then a second PCR, running about 6 to 12 cycles, was carried out with a sample-barcoded 5' primer and a J-beta primer mix. Tags on each cDNA molecule came from a template-switch adaptor with 12 random nucleotides. TCRdb re-derived calls from the 5' RACE reads in MiXCR, one entry per CDR3 protein. The sample yields under 2,000,000 distinct CDR3 sequences, less than 50% seen once.

V gene TRBV7-2 combines with J gene TRBJ1-4; D may be TRBD1 (5 bases). The sample taken for sequencing was blood. This sequence was found in a woman in her thirties or forties in good health. CDR3 sequence reads: CASSAYRSRNEKLFF. Here the CDR3 DNA reads TGTGCCAGCAGCGCCTACAGGAGTCGTAATGAAAAACTGTTTTTT. The complete variable domain, with remaining parts taken from reference TRBV7-2 and TRBJ1-4, reads GAGVSQSPSNKVTEKGKDVELRCDPISGHTALYWYRQSLGQGLEFLIYFQGNSAPDKSGLPSDRFSAERTGGSVSTLTIQRTQQEDSAVYLCASSAYRSRNEKLFFGSGTQLSVL.